Listed here is a single TCR beta chain. How the authors handled the data: How many nucleated cells were present was estimated from reference gene primer amplification. The protocol was immunoSEQ multiplex PCR, while the TCRdb copy is restricted to in-frame clones and leaves out a portion. For V, J and clone size, that table is used; D and trimming come from the DNA. The repertoire holds 120,000 to 150,000 clones, with approximately 80% as singletons. The sample comes from a study of blood T cell repertoires in COVID-19. Study summary: The samples span acute and convalescent COVID-19 from the United States, Italy and Spain. The analysed material was cDNA or gDNA that came from T cells, B-cell-depleted T cells, or PBMCs.

Trimming stripped 3 bases from V and 7 bases from J, with 15 bases between. Germline CDR1 MNHNY, CDR2 SVGAGI (reference sequence). This CDR3 has 14 amino acids. This receptor was taken from a human donor in a cohort sampled during active COVID-19. This chain joins TRBV6-6 and TRBJ1-2, with D tentatively TRBD1 (5 bases). Sequencing input: peripheral blood. The CDR3 coding sequence is TGTGCCAGCAGTTATCAGGGCCAGGCCGGTGGCTACACCTTC. Translating gives CASSYQGQAGGYTF.